Below are 21 T cell receptor beta chains sequenced from a single sample in a study of Ad26.COV2.S vaccination and SARS-CoV-2 variants. Treatment given: approximately 18 received Ad26.COV2.S at low or high dose, single or two shots; five or six received placebo; per-sample allocation not given. At day 63 after the first vaccine or placebo injection, samples were drawn. The assay was immunoSEQ multiplex PCR, and TCRdb's table has in-frame clones only and misses some. The data contain about 430,000 clones, around nine tenths of them singletons. The specimen comprised peripheral blood, sampled in a trial of Ad26.COV2.S vaccine versus placebo. These receptors were collected from a person aged 18 to 59 who received the Ad26.COV2.S COVID-19 vaccine or a placebo.

This clone was seen only a few times. V and J are TRBV4-1 and TRBJ2-1; D is perhaps TRBD2 (5 bases). CDR1 is MGHRA, CDR2 YSYEKL, per germline. CDR3 length: 14 residues. The ends were cut back, 0 bases at V and 8 bases at J, with 11 bases in the middle. The CDR3 region has the DNA TGCGCCAGCAGCCAAGACACCGTGCGGGATGAGCAGTTCTTC. This gives the protein CASSQDTVRDEQFF.

The chain links TRBV7-9 to TRBJ1-4; TRBD1 matches at 10 bases. Trimming removed 5 bases from V and 8 bases from J; junction bases left unmatched: 5. Germline V gene lookup returns CDR1 SEHNR and CDR2 FQNEAQ (reference sequence). CDR3 length equals 14 residues. The CDR3 coding sequence is TGTGCCAGCAGCGCTGACAGGGGGCCCGAAAAACTGTTTTTT. Translating gives CASSADRGPEKLFF.

The V gene is TRBV5-6, the J gene TRBJ2-7; maybe TRBD2 (6 bases). Trimming pared 4 bases from V and 7 bases from J, leaving 24 bases between. The CDR3 covers 16 residues. Germline loops: CDR1 SGHDT, CDR2 YYEEEE. DNA of the CDR3: TGTGCCAGCAGCCGCCTTTCGAGGGCGGGAATGGGGGAGCAGTACTTC. This sequence encodes CASSRLSRAGMGEQYF.

This chain joins TRBV6-5 and TRBJ2-7; TRBD1 matches at 9 bases. The CDR3 contains 12 residues. The V gene's germline CDR1 is MNHEY and CDR2 SVGAGI. V lost 6 bases, J lost 6 bases, and 3 bases stayed unmatched. The DNA of the CDR3 is TGTGCCAGCAGACAGGACAGGGGCGAGCAGTACTTC. This codes for CASRQDRGEQYF.

The rearrangement uses TRBV20-1 and TRBJ2-5; D remains unclear. Trimming removed 3 bases at V and 4 bases at J, with 9 bases between. The CDR3 runs 12 residues. Looked up from germline, CDR1 is DFQATT and CDR2 is SNEGSKA (reference sequence). In nucleotides, the CDR3 is TGCAGTGCTAGTTTTGGGCCAGAGACCCAGTACTTC. Translating gives CSASFGPETQYF.

The chain uses TRBV24-1 and TRBJ2-5; maybe TRBD2 (7 bases). CDR3 size: 16 residues. Germline values: CDR1 KGHDR, CDR2 SFDVKD. Trimming took off 5 bases at V and 7 bases at J, with 22 bases between the two ends. The CDR3 sequence: CATSALVRGALGTQYF. The CDR3 DNA follows: TGTGCCACCAGTGCCCTGGTCCGGGGGGCCCTCGGGACCCAGTACTTC.

The chain is built from TRBV5-1 and TRBJ2-2; D is possibly TRBD2 (6 bases). Trimming removed 4 bases from V and 5 bases from J, with 9 bases in between. The CDR3 length is 13 residues. Per germline, CDR1 SGHRS and CDR2 YFSETQ. The DNA for the CDR3 is TGCGCCAGCAGCAATGGGGGGACCGGGGAGCTGTTTTTT. As protein: CASSNGGTGELFF.

The chain is built from TRBV27 and TRBJ2-3; D gene uncertain. Germline CDR1 MNHEY, CDR2 SMNVEV (reference sequence). The CDR3 is made up of 14 amino acids. Trimming left V 4 bases short and J 0 bases short, with 8 bases between. The CDR3 here is CASSSLPSTDTQYF. The CDR3 nucleotides read TGTGCCAGCAGTTCACTCCCTAGCACAGATACGCAGTATTTT.

The J gene is TRBJ2-5, the V gene TRBV6-6; TRBD2 matches at 8 bases. The CDR3 is 16 amino acids. Germline V gene sequence: CDR1 MNHNY, CDR2 SVGAGI (reference sequence). The V gene end was trimmed by 4 bases and the J gene end by 3 bases; junction bases not matched to a gene: 10. CDR3 in amino acids: CASSSPGSGRKETQYF. CDR3 in DNA: TGTGCCAGCAGTTCCCCGGGGAGCGGGAGAAAAGAGACCCAGTACTTC.

The chain couples TRBV7-8 to TRBJ2-3, with 9 bases that match TRBD2. Looked up from germline, CDR1 is SGHVS and CDR2 is FQNEAQ. V lost 2 bases to trimming and J lost 1 base; unmatched junction nucleotides: 10. The CDR3 runs 18 residues. Here the CDR3 reads CASSLIVISGGRTDTQYF. CDR3 nucleotide sequence: TGTGCCAGCAGCTTAATAGTAATTAGCGGGGGACGCACAGATACGCAGTATTTT. Looking up the rest from reference TRBV7-8 and TRBJ2-3 gives the full variable domain: GAGVSQSPRYKVAKRGQDVALRCDPISGHVSLFWYQQALGQGPEFLTYFQNEAQLDKSGLPSDRFFAERPEGSVSTLKIQRTQQEDSAVYLCASSLIVISGGRTDTQYFGPGTRLTVL.

The chain has TRBV5-6 and TRBJ2-7; 10 bases are shared with TRBD2. The CDR3 extends over 15 amino acids. Germline V lookup: CDR1 SGHDT, CDR2 YYEEEE. V trimming: 4 bases; J trimming: 6 bases; junction bases outside the gene matches: 10. Here the CDR3 reads CASSPPPSGRSEQYF. In DNA form, the CDR3 reads TGTGCCAGCAGCCCGCCACCTAGCGGGAGAAGCGAGCAGTACTTC.

The chain couples TRBV7-2 to TRBJ2-3; 15 nucleotides match TRBD2. This CDR3 spans 17 amino acids. V shed 5 bases and J 3 bases; nucleotides not matched to a gene: 6. CDR1 is SGHTA and CDR2 is FQGNSA in the germline V gene. The CDR3 loop reads CASSPGLAGGGTDTQYF. DNA of the CDR3: TGTGCCAGCAGCCCGGGACTAGCGGGAGGCGGGACAGATACGCAGTATTTT.

This clone has ten or more counts. This chain joins TRBV28 and TRBJ2-7, with D unclear. This CDR3 comprises 13 residues. V lost 2 bases and J 4 bases, leaving 9 bases between the germline ends. In germline, CDR1 is MDHEN, CDR2 SYDVKM. This chain's CDR3 is CASSLGPPYEQYF. In DNA form, the CDR3 reads TGTGCCAGCAGTTTAGGCCCACCGTACGAGCAGTACTTC.

The V gene is TRBV7-6, the J gene TRBJ2-1, with unresolved D. This CDR3 has 15 residues. Germline CDR1 and CDR2: SGHVS and FNYEAQ. The V gene lost 1 base and the J gene lost 1 base, with 8 bases spanning the gap. CDR3 coding DNA: TGTGCCAGCAGCTTAGGCCCGGAATCCTACAATGAGCAGTTCTTC. Translated: CASSLGPESYNEQFF.

The chain employs TRBV4-1 and TRBJ2-1, with D maybe TRBD1 (6 bases). From germline, CDR1 is MGHRA and CDR2 YSYEKL. Trimming shortened V by 7 bases and J by 5 bases, and 18 bases separated the two germline ends. The CDR3 consists of 15 residues. CDR3 nucleotide sequence: TGCGCCAGCACCCTACGATACAGGGACGACAATGAGCAGTTCTTC. Translating gives CASTLRYRDDNEQFF.

This clone was detected only a few times. V and J are TRBV19 and TRBJ1-6; D is undetermined. V was clipped by 1 base and J by 6 bases, with 7 bases between them. The germline V gene has CDR1 LNHDA and CDR2 SQIVND (reference sequence). This CDR3 contains 14 residues. CDR3 residues: CASSIVEGNSPLHF. DNA for the CDR3: TGTGCCAGTAGTATAGTGGAGGGTAATTCACCCCTCCACTTT.

This chain links TRBV4-2 with TRBJ1-6; D unclear. The germline V and J ends were trimmed by 0 bases and 7 bases, with 13 bases remaining between them. The CDR3 contains 16 residues. Germline CDR1 is LGHNA and CDR2 is YNFKEQ. The CDR3 sequence: CASSQEEGSGNSPLHF. The CDR3 region has the DNA TGTGCCAGCAGCCAAGAAGAAGGCAGTGGCAATTCACCCCTCCACTTT.

A word on this clone: In the same sample, other DNA sequences code for this CDR3. The chain has TRBV7-2 and TRBJ1-1; no clear D. The V gene's germline CDR1 is SGHTA and CDR2 FQGNSA. CDR3 length equals 12 residues. The ends were cut back, 6 bases at V and 3 bases at J, with 8 bases in the middle. DNA for the CDR3: TGTGCCAGCAGTCTAGGGTACACTGAAGCTTTCTTT. This gives the protein CASSLGYTEAFF.

This clone was observed once. This rearrangement joins TRBV6-5 to TRBJ2-7; 7 bases map to TRBD2. This CDR3 comprises 16 residues. The trim removed 2 bases at V and 1 base at J, leaving 8 bases unmatched. CDR1 is MNHEY, CDR2 SVGAGI, per germline. The CDR3 coding sequence is TGTGCCAGCAGTTACAGGGTTAGCGGGCCGTCCTACGAGCAGTACTTC. This gives the protein CASSYRVSGPSYEQYF.

The chain recombines TRBV24-1 with TRBJ1-4; 10 positions agree with TRBD1. The CDR3 loop spans 17 amino acids. Germline CDR1 reads KGHDR; CDR2 reads SFDVKD. V dropped 3 bases and J dropped 6; count of bases not matched to a gene: 9. The CDR3 sequence: CATSDGGQGFSYEKLFF. The CDR3 bases are TGTGCCACCAGTGATGGGGGACAGGGGTTCTCTTATGAAAAACTGTTTTTT.

This clone has only a few counts. Other DNA sequences in the same sample also yield this CDR3. The chain uses TRBV3-1 (or the pseudogene TRBV3-2) and TRBJ2-2; D gene ambiguous. The CDR3 sequence is 14 residues long. Trimming pared 3 bases from V and 6 bases from J, leaving 11 bases between. CDR1 and CDR2 (germline): LGHDT, YNNKEL (reference sequence). CDR3 nucleotide sequence: TGTGCCAGCAGCCAGTCCCCGGGCGCCGGGGAGCTGTTTTTT. Translation gives CASSQSPGAGELFF.